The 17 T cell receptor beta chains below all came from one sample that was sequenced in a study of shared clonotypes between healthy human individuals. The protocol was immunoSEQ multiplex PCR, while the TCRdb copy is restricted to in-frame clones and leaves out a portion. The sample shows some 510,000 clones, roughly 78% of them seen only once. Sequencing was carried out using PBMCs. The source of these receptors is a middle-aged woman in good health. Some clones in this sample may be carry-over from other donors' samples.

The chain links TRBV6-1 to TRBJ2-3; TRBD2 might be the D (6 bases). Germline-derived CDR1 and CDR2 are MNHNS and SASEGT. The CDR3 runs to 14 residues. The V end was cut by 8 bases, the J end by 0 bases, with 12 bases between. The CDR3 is CASGAGYSTDTQYF. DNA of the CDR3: TGTGCCAGCGGAGCGGGCTATAGCACAGATACGCAGTATTTT.

DNA of the CDR3: TGTGCCAGCTCAGCTTCCGGAGACAGTCGCACAGATACGCAGTATTTT. Residues: CASSASGDSRTDTQYF. J is TRBJ2-3 and V is TRBV18; D might be TRBD1 (5 bases). Trimming removed 5 bases at V and 1 base at J, with 16 bases between. There are 16 residues in the CDR3. Germline V gives CDR1 KGHSH, CDR2 LQKENI.

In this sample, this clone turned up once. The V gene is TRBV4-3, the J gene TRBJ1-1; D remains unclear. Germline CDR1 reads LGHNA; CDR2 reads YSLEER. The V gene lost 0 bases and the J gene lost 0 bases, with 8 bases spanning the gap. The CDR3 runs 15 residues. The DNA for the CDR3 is TGCGCCAGCAGCCAAGAGGCCGAGATGAACACTGAAGCTTTCTTT. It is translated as CASSQEAEMNTEAFF.

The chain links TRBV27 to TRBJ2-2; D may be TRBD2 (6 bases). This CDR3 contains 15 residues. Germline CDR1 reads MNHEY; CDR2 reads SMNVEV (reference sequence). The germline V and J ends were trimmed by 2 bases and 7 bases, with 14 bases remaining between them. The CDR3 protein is CASSLQAGSYGELFF. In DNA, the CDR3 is TGTGCCAGCAGTTTACAGGCGGGATCGTACGGGGAGCTGTTTTTT.

The CDR3 spells CASSIAAGTGLETQYF. In DNA, the CDR3 is TGTGCCAGTAGTATAGCGGCCGGGACAGGGTTAGAGACCCAGTACTTC. This chain joins TRBV19 and TRBJ2-5; 9 bases fit TRBD1. With V trimmed by 1 base and J by 4 bases, 7 bases remained unmatched. The CDR3 is made up of 16 amino acids. Per the germline V gene, CDR1 is LNHDA and CDR2 is SQIVND (reference sequence). The full variable domain, in which reference TRBV19 and TRBJ2-5 provide the parts outside the CDR3, is DGGITQSPKYLFRKEGQNVTLSCEQNLNHDAMYWYRQDPGQGLRLIYYSQIVNDFQKGDIAEGYSVSREKKESFPLTVTSAQKNPTAFYLCASSIAAGTGLETQYFGPGTRLLVL.

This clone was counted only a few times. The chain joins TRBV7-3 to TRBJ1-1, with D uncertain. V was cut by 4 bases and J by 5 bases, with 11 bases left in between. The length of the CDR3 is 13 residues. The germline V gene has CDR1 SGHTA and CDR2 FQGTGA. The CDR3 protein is CASSSAPGTEAFF. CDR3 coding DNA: TGTGCCAGCAGCTCAGCCCCTGGGACTGAAGCTTTCTTT.

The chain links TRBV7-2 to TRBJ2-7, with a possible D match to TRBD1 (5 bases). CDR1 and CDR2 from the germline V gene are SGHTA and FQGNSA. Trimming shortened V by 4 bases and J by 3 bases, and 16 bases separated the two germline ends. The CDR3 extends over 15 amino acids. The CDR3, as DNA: TGTGCCAGCAGCTCCTCCGTCCTCCAGGGCTACGAGCAGTACTTC. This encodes CASSSSVLQGYEQYF.

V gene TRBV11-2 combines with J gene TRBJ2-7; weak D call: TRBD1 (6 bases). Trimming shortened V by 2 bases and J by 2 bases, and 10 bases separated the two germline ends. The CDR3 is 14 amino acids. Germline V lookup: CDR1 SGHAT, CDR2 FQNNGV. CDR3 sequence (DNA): TGTGCCAGCAGCTTAATTGGGGGCACCTACGAGCAGTACTTC. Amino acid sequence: CASSLIGGTYEQYF.

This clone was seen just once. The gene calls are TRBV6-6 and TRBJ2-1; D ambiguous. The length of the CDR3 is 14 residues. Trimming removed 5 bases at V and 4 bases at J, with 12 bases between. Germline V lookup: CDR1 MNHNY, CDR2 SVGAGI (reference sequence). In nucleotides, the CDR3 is TGTGCCAGCAGTCAGAGTGCTGGGTACAATGAGCAGTTCTTC. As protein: CASSQSAGYNEQFF.

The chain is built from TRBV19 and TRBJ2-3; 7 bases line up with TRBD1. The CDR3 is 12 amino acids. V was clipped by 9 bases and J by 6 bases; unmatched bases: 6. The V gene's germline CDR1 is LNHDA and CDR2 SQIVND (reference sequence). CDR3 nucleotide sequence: TGTGCCAGCCTCGACAGGGTCGATACGCAGTATTTT. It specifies CASLDRVDTQYF. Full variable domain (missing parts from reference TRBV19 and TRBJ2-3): DGGITQSPKYLFRKEGQNVTLSCEQNLNHDAMYWYRQDPGQGLRLIYYSQIVNDFQKGDIAEGYSVSREKKESFPLTVTSAQKNPTAFYLCASLDRVDTQYFGPGTRLTVL.

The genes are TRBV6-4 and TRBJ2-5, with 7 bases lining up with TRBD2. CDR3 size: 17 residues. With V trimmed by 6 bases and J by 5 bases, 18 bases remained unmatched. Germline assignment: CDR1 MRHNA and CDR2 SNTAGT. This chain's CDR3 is CASSSWATMREKETQYF. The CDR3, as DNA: TGTGCCAGCAGCTCCTGGGCCACCATGCGGGAGAAGGAGACCCAGTACTTC.

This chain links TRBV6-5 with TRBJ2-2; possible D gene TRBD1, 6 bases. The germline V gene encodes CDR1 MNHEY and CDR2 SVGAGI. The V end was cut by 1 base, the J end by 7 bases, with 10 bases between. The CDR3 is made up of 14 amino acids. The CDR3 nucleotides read TGTGCCAGCAGTTACTTACAGGGTGGCGGGGAGCTGTTTTTT. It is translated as CASSYLQGGGELFF.

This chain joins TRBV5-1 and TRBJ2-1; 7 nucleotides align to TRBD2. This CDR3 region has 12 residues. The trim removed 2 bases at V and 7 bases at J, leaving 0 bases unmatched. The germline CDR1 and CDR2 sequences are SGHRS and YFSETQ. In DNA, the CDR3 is TGCGCCAGCAGCTTACTAGCGAATGAGCAGTTCTTC. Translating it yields CASSLLANEQFF.

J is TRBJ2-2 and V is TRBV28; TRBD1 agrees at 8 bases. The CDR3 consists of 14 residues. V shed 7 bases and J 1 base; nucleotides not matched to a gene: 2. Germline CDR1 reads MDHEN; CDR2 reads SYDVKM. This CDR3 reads CASKTGGNTGELFF. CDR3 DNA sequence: TGTGCCAGCAAAACAGGGGGGAACACCGGGGAGCTGTTTTTT.

The CDR3 DNA reads TGTGCCAGCAGTTACGGTGACTCTTTCTTCACAGATACGCAGTATTTT. Amino acid sequence: CASSYGDSFFTDTQYF. The chain is built from TRBV6-6 and TRBJ2-3, with D unresolved. The CDR3 runs to 16 residues. The germline V and J ends were trimmed by 2 bases and 2 bases, with 14 bases remaining between them. Germline CDR1 is MNHNY and CDR2 is SVGAGI (reference sequence).

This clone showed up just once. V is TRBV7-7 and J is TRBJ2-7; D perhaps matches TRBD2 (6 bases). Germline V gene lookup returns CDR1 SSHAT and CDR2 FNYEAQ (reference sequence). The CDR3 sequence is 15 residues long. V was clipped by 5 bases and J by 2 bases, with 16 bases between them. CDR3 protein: CASSPGRGPTYEQYF. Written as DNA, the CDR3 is TGTGCCAGCAGCCCCGGGCGGGGTCCGACCTACGAGCAGTACTTC. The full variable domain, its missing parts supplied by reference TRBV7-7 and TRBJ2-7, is GAGVSQSPRYKVTKRGQDVTLRCDPISSHATLYWYQQALGQGPEFLTYFNYEAQPDKSGLPSDRFSAERPEGSISTLTIQRTEQRDSAMYRCASSPGRGPTYEQYFGPGTRLTVT.

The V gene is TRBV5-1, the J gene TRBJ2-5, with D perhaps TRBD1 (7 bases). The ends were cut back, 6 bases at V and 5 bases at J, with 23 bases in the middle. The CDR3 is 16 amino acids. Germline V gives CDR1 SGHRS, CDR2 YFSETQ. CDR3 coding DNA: TGCGCCAGCACGCCCTCCCCCACGCAGGGGGGTGAGACCCAGTACTTC. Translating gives CASTPSPTQGGETQYF.